This T cell receptor (beta chain) comes out of a study of CD8 T cells in Susac syndrome. Study-level background: Active disease was present in 5 or 6 of the sequenced Susac syndrome patients, whereas fewer than ten of them were in remission.

The CDR3 totals 12 residues. V was clipped by 7 bases and J by 7 bases, with 14 bases between them. Looked up from germline, CDR1 is DFQATT and CDR2 is SNEGSKA (reference sequence). Random hexamers served to reverse transcribe about 0.5 to 1 ug RNA. TCRdb called the immunoSEQ multiplex PCR reads again in MiXCR, with one record for every CDR3 protein. Of more than 150,000 distinct CDR3 sequences listed, approximately 94% were seen once; the top ten hold 0.098%. The authors sequenced TCR beta from blood CD8+ and CD4+ T cells. To note about this clonotype: Its antigen is undetermined.

Study results and limitations: In its TCR sequencing and HLA analysis, the study acknowledged that the number of individuals was relatively small. Clonal expansion was not seen in any Susac syndrome CD4+ T cell repertoire.

The chain carries TRBV20-1 and TRBJ2-1; no definite D call. The receptor was isolated from a human donor with Susac syndrome. Source material: CD4+ T cells from PBMCs. The chain's CDR3 is CSGGQVGNEQFF. The CDR3 bases are TGCAGTGGGGGTCAGGTTGGGAATGAGCAGTTCTTC.